This T cell receptor (beta chain) was recorded in a study of T cells in Graves' hyperthyroidism and ophthalmopathy. Researchers took RNA transcripts and amplified the TCR beta CDR3 regions from them. The HTBI primer set served for first-round RT-PCR of the TCR CDR3. TCRdb called the multiplex PCR reads again in MiXCR, with one record for every CDR3 protein. The sample consists of approximately 330,000 distinct CDR3 sequences, roughly 21% of them appearing once. CDR1 is SNHLY, CDR2 FYNNEI, per germline. V was clipped by 5 bases and J by 0 bases, with 10 bases between them. The CDR3 is 15 amino acids. This clonotype was found many times.

This chain uses TRBV2 with TRBJ1-4; D is perhaps TRBD1 (5 bases). The origin of this receptor is a woman between 45 and 65 years old with Graves' hyperthyroidism. Material: blood. The CDR3 reads CASSRDSTTNEKLFF. The DNA of the CDR3 is TGTGCCAGCAGTCGAGACAGCACAACTAATGAAAAACTGTTTTTT.